This T cell receptor (beta chain) was observed in a study of brain T cells in children with intractable seizures. Sequencing was limited to surgery cases with top T cell transcript signatures in brain tissue. Before surgery, patients took at least one anti-epileptic drug. Comments on this clone: Its antigen is not known.

The CDR3 runs 14 residues. Per the germline V gene, CDR1 is MNHEY and CDR2 is SVGAGI. Trimming took 6 bases from V and 7 from J; bases not matched to a gene: 9. Study-level results: Pre- and post-surgery blood differed in depth, so pre-surgery absences may be undersampling.

Data came from immunoSEQ multiplex PCR; TCRdb stores just in-frame clones and leaves some out. The sample gives about 41,000 clones, about nine tenths of which show up once; 5.5% to 7% is in the top ten. The specimen was peripheral blood, collected at surgery. The V gene is TRBV6-5, the J gene TRBJ1-2, with 9 bases identical to TRBD1. The receptor was derived from a girl aged 2 to 9 with tuberous sclerosis and intractable seizures. The CDR3 loop reads CASSTSRTGVGYTF. The CDR3 nucleotides read TGTGCCAGCAGCACTTCTAGGACAGGGGTTGGCTACACCTTC.